This is a list of T cell receptor beta chains from one sample in a study of T cells in Graves' hyperthyroidism and ophthalmopathy. One entry per CDR3 protein, called by TCRdb with MiXCR from the multiplex PCR reads. This sample carries nearly 600,000 distinct CDR3 sequences, about 15% of them seen once, and the ten largest clones take approximately 5.7%. What was sequenced was blood. The receptors stem from a woman aged 30 to 39 with Graves' hyperthyroidism that later progressed to Graves' ophthalmopathy. Both conserved end residues are part of each CDR3. D genes are given only for firm matches. Rows give clone size only sometimes, using once, few, many, or a class for an expanded clone.

CDR3 DNA,CDR3 protein,clone size,J gene,V gene,D gene
TGCAGTGCTAGTCCGGTGACGGACAGCAAGGGCTACGAGCAGTACTTC,CSASPVTDSKGYEQYF,many,TRBJ2-7,TRBV20-1,NA
TGCAGCGTGAACTACCGGGACACCAAACCGACGGGTGAAAAACTGTTTTTT,CSVNYRDTKPTGEKLFF,many,TRBJ1-4,TRBV29-1,NA
TGTGCCAGTAAAGCGGGACCCTACAATGAGCAGTTCTTC,CASKAGPYNEQFF,few,TRBJ2-1,TRBV7-2,TRBD2
TGTGCCTGGAGTAAGGTAGCAGGGACCGGGGAGCTGTTTTTT,CAWSKVAGTGELFF,NA,TRBJ2-2,TRBV30,NA
TGTGCCAGCAGTGAGGGGTTTGAAAATTCACCCCTCCACTTT,CASSEGFENSPLHF,many,TRBJ1-6,TRBV2,NA
TGTGCCAGCAGCGTCCCCTGGCTAGCGGGAGAGGGGCGCTACAATGAGCAGTTCTTC,CASSVPWLAGEGRYNEQFF,NA,TRBJ2-1,TRBV13,TRBD2
TGTGCCTGGAGAAGACCCCCTGGAGAGGAAAAACTGTTTTTT,CAWRRPPGEEKLFF,many,TRBJ1-4,TRBV30,NA
TGTGCTAGTGTTCGGGGACTAGCGGAGGTTTACGAGCAGTACTTC,CASVRGLAEVYEQYF,few,TRBJ2-7,TRBV12-5,TRBD2
TGTGCCAGCAGCTTAGATCAGAGGACCCAGTACTTC,CASSLDQRTQYF,many,TRBJ2-5,TRBV11-2,NA
TGTGCCAGCGGGGGGGCGAATTCGGCAGATACGCAGTATTTT,CASGGANSADTQYF,many,TRBJ2-3,TRBV7-2,NA
TGCAGTGCTCGTCTAGGGGAGGCCAAAAACATTCAGTACTTC,CSARLGEAKNIQYF,many,TRBJ2-4,TRBV20-1,NA
TGTGCCAGCAGCCAGGACAGGAGTCCCTTGGCAACTAATGAAAAACTGTTTTTT,CASSQDRSPLATNEKLFF,many,TRBJ1-4,TRBV7-9,TRBD1
TGTGCCTGGCATCGACAGGGTAGAGCTTTCTTT,CAWHRQGRAFF,few,TRBJ1-1,TRBV30,TRBD1
TGTGCCACCAGTGATGCTAAAGATTTTTACAATGAGCAGTTCTTC,CATSDAKDFYNEQFF,many,TRBJ2-1,TRBV24-1,NA
TGTGCCAGCAGCTTGGGGGGCGGGGTGGGCCAAGAGACCCAGTACTTC,CASSLGGGVGQETQYF,NA,TRBJ2-5,TRBV5-5,NA
TGTGCCACCAGTGATAAGGGACGGGGGTTTGGCTACACCTTC,CATSDKGRGFGYTF,NA,TRBJ1-2,TRBV24-1,NA
TGTGCCAGCAGTGAAGCGCTTGCAGGGTCGGTCGGGGAGCTGTTTTTT,CASSEALAGSVGELFF,NA,TRBJ2-2,TRBV2,NA
TGTGCCAGTGCCCTATACAGGGTGAGTGGCAATCAGCCCCAGCATTTT,CASALYRVSGNQPQHF,few,TRBJ1-5,TRBV19,NA
TGCGCCAGCAGCCGTACGACTAGCGGAGTTGATACGCAGTATTTT,CASSRTTSGVDTQYF,NA,TRBJ2-3,TRBV5-1,TRBD2
TGCGCCAGCAGCCTCCTTCGCACAGGGGAGGGGACGCAGTATTTT,CASSLLRTGEGTQYF,few,TRBJ2-3,TRBV5-1,NA
TGTGCCACCAGCGGACGAGGGGACACCGGGGAGCTGTTTTTT,CATSGRGDTGELFF,few,TRBJ2-2,TRBV15,NA
TGTGCCACCAGTGATGGGGCCGATAACACCGGGGAGCTGTTTTTT,CATSDGADNTGELFF,NA,TRBJ2-2,TRBV24-1,NA
TGCAGTGCTGTAGGGACTAGCGGAGTTTACGAGCAGTACTTC,CSAVGTSGVYEQYF,NA,TRBJ2-7,TRBV20-1,TRBD2
TGTGCCTGGAGTCCGGCGGGGGGGACAACAGATACGCAGTATTTT,CAWSPAGGTTDTQYF,many,TRBJ2-3,TRBV30,TRBD2
TGCGCCAGCAGCCACGTTGGGACCGGGGCGACCACTGAAGCTTTCTTT,CASSHVGTGATTEAFF,NA,TRBJ1-1,TRBV4-1,NA
TGTGCCAGCAGTTACGGGACGGAAAACACCGGGGAGCTGTTTTTT,CASSYGTENTGELFF,NA,TRBJ2-2,TRBV6-2/TRBV6-3,NA
TGTGCCAGCAGCCCGACTAGCAGCGGGAGGCAGTTCTTC,CASSPTSSGRQFF,many,TRBJ2-1,TRBV11-2,TRBD2
TGCGCCAGCAGCGGGGTTTCCACTGAAGCTTTCTTT,CASSGVSTEAFF,NA,TRBJ1-1,TRBV4-1,NA
TGTGCCAGCAGTCTAGGACTAGCGGGTCCGCCCCGCACAGATACGCAGTATTTT,CASSLGLAGPPRTDTQYF,NA,TRBJ2-3,TRBV28,TRBD2
TGCGCCAGCAGCTGGACTAGCTCCTACGAGCAGTACTTC,CASSWTSSYEQYF,many,TRBJ2-7,TRBV5-1,TRBD2
TGTGCCAGTATCGGCTCTGGCAGCTCCTACGAGCAGTACTTC,CASIGSGSSYEQYF,few,TRBJ2-7,TRBV19,NA
TGTGCCAGCAGTCCCTCCGGCGGAGGCTACACCTTC,CASSPSGGGYTF,many,TRBJ1-2,TRBV27,NA
TGTGCCAGCGACATGGGGGGGAACACTGAAGCTTTCTTT,CASDMGGNTEAFF,many,TRBJ1-1,TRBV11-2,NA
TGCAGTGCTAGAGTGGCTAGCGGGACCTACGAGCAGTACTTC,CSARVASGTYEQYF,many,TRBJ2-7,TRBV20-1,TRBD2
TGTGCCAGCAGCGTGATGACAGGGGCGGCTTTCTTT,CASSVMTGAAFF,NA,TRBJ1-1,TRBV9,TRBD1
TGTGCCAGCAGTTACTCTTTTCGCGGGAGGGCCTCTGATACGCAGTATTTT,CASSYSFRGRASDTQYF,many,TRBJ2-3,TRBV6-5,TRBD2
TGTGCCAGCAGTACAGGGGGTCACGAGCAGTACTTC,CASSTGGHEQYF,many,TRBJ2-7,TRBV11-2,TRBD1
TGTGCCAGCAGTTTTGGGGCAGGGTCCAATTCACCCCTCCACTTT,CASSFGAGSNSPLHF,NA,TRBJ1-6,TRBV12-3/TRBV12-4,NA
TGCAGTGCTAGGGCTAGCGGGAGTAATGAGCAGTTCTTC,CSARASGSNEQFF,few,TRBJ2-1,TRBV20-1,TRBD2
TGTGCCAGCAATTCGAGGCACACAGATACGCAGTATTTT,CASNSRHTDTQYF,many,TRBJ2-3,TRBV7-2,NA
TGTGCCAGCAGTCTTGGGACAGGGCTAAATCAGCCCCAGCATTTT,CASSLGTGLNQPQHF,many,TRBJ1-5,TRBV28,TRBD1
TGTGCCTGGAAAGAGAGAGTAATCGGGGAGCTGTTTTTT,CAWKERVIGELFF,few,TRBJ2-2,TRBV30,NA
TGTGCCAGCAGCGACGACAGGTACGAGCAGTACTTC,CASSDDRYEQYF,few,TRBJ2-7,TRBV14,NA
TGTGCCAGCAGTTTGGTAGTTTACTATGGCTACACCTTC,CASSLVVYYGYTF,many,TRBJ1-2,TRBV28,NA
TGTGCCAGCAGTTCTACGCCCCCGGGGGACTCCCTCTGGGATGAGCAGTTCTTC,CASSSTPPGDSLWDEQFF,many,TRBJ2-1,TRBV27,NA
TGTGCCAGTAGTATTAGGACAGGAGAAGAGACCCAGTACTTC,CASSIRTGEETQYF,NA,TRBJ2-5,TRBV19,TRBD1
TGTGCCACCAGTGATTTTTACAATGAGCAGTTCTTC,CATSDFYNEQFF,NA,TRBJ2-1,TRBV24-1,NA
TGTGCCAGCATAGGGACAGTTCCTTCCTACGAGCAGTACTTC,CASIGTVPSYEQYF,many,TRBJ2-7,TRBV28,TRBD1
TGTGCCAGCAACTTAGGACAGATGAACACTGAAGCTTTCTTT,CASNLGQMNTEAFF,many,TRBJ1-1,TRBV7-9,NA
TGTGCCAGCAGTTTTCGAGGGAAAGGCTATGGCTACACCTTC,CASSFRGKGYGYTF,many,TRBJ1-2,TRBV12-3/TRBV12-4,NA
TGTGCCAGCAGCTTACGGGCGGGCAGCACAGATACGCAGTATTTT,CASSLRAGSTDTQYF,many,TRBJ2-3,TRBV7-2,NA
TGTGCCAGCAGTCAGTTAAGTGGCTCTGGAAACACCATATATTTT,CASSQLSGSGNTIYF,many,TRBJ1-3,TRBV6-1,NA
TGCAGTGCTAGACGTGACATCCGTTACAATGAGCAGTTCTTC,CSARRDIRYNEQFF,many,TRBJ2-1,TRBV20-1,NA